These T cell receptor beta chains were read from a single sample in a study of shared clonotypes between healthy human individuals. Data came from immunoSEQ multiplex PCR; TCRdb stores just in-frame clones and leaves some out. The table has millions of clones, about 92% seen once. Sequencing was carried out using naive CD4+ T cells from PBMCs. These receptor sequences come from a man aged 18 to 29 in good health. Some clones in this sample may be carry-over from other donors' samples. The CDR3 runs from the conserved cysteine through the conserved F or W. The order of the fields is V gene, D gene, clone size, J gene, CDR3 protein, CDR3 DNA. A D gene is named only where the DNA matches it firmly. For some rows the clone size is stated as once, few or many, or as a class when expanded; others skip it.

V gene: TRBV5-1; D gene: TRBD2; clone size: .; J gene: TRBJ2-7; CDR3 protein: CASSLGSSGIPGGQYF; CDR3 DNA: TGCGCCAGCAGCTTGGGGTCTAGCGGGATTCCCGGCGGGCAGTACTTC
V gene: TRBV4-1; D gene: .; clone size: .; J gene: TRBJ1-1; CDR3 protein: CASSPSFQGSNTEAFF; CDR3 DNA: TGCGCCAGCAGCCCAAGCTTTCAGGGATCTAACACTGAAGCTTTCTTT
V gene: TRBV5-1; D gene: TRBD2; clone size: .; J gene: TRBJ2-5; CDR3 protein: CASSLRTGGRETQYF; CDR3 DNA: TGCGCCAGCAGCTTGCGGACGGGAGGACGAGAGACCCAGTACTTC
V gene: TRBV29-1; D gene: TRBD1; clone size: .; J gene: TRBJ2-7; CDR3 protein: CSAAQGASYEQYF; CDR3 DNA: TGCAGCGCAGCTCAGGGGGCCTCCTACGAGCAGTACTTC
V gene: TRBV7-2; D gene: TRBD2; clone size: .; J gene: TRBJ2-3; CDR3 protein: CASSLTVMGEGRNTQYF; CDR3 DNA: TGTGCCAGCAGCTTAACCGTTATGGGGGAGGGCCGGAATACGCAGTATTTT
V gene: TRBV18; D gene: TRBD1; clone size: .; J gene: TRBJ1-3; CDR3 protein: CASSGQPEISSGNTIYF; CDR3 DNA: TGTGCCAGCTCGGGACAGCCAGAGATCTCGTCTGGAAACACCATATATTTT
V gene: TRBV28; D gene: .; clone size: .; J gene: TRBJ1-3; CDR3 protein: CASVRFSGNTIYF; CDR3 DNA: TGTGCCAGCGTCAGGTTCTCTGGAAACACCATATATTTT
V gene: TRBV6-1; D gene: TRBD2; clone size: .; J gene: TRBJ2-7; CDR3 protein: CASRGLAEYEQYF; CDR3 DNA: TGTGCCAGCAGAGGACTAGCGGAATACGAGCAGTACTTC
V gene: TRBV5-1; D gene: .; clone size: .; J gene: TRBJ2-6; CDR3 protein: CASSLTASSGANVLTF; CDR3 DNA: TGCGCCAGCAGCTTGACAGCAAGCTCTGGGGCCAACGTCCTGACTTTC
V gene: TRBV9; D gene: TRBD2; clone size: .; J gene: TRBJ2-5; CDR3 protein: CASSPHPGLAGDETQYF; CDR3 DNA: TGTGCCAGCAGCCCACACCCCGGACTAGCGGGAGATGAGACCCAGTACTTC
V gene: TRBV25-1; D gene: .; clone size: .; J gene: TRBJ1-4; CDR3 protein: CASSRSQTTNEKLFF; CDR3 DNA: TGTGCCAGCAGTCGTAGCCAAACAACTAATGAAAAACTGTTTTTT
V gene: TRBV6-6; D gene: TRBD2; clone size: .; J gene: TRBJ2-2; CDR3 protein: CASSLAGSNTGELFF; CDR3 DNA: TGTGCCAGCAGCCTAGCGGGCTCGAACACCGGGGAGCTGTTTTTT
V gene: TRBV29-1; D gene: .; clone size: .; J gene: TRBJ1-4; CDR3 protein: CSAGGVNEKLFF; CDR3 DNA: TGCAGCGCCGGGGGAGTTAATGAAAAACTGTTTTTT
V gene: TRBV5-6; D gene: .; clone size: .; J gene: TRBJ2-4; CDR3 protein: CASSLYGGPGNIQYF; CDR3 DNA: TGTGCCAGCAGCTTGTACGGGGGGCCGGGAAACATTCAGTACTTC
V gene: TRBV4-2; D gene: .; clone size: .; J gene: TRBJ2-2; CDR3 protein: CASSSSNTNTGELFF; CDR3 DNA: TGTGCCAGCAGTAGTAGCAATACGAACACCGGGGAGCTGTTTTTT
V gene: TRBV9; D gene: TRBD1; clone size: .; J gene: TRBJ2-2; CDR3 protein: CASSALWDRNTGELFF; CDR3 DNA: TGTGCCAGCAGCGCATTGTGGGACAGAAACACCGGGGAGCTGTTTTTT
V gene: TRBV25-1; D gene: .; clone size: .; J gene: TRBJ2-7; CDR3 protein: CASSEWQGSSYEQYF; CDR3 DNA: TGTGCCAGCAGTGAGTGGCAGGGGAGCTCCTACGAGCAGTACTTC
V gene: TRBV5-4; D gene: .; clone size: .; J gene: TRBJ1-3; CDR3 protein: CASSLGPQSSGNTIYF; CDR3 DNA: TGTGCCAGCAGCTTGGGTCCCCAAAGCTCTGGAAACACCATATATTTT
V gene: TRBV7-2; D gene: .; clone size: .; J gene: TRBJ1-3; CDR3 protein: CASSLEGLNSGNTIYF; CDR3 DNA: TGTGCCAGCAGCTTAGAGGGGCTTAACTCTGGAAACACCATATATTTT
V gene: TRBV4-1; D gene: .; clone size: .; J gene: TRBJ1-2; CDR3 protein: CASSHHGRVPYGYTF; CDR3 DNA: TGCGCCAGCAGCCACCATGGGCGGGTTCCCTATGGCTACACCTTC
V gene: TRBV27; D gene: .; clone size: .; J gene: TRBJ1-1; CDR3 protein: CASSSQQVVNTEAFF; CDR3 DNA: TGTGCCAGCAGTTCTCAACAGGTGGTGAACACTGAAGCTTTCTTT
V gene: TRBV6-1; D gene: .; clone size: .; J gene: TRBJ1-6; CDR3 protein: CASRLILFPLHF; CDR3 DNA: TGTGCCAGCAGATTGATATTATTCCCCCTCCACTTT
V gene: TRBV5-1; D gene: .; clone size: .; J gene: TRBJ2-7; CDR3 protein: CASSLRGREYEQYF; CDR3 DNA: TGCGCCAGCAGCTTGCGAGGCAGGGAGTACGAGCAGTACTTC
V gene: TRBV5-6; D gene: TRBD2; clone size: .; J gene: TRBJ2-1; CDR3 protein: CASSQGTSGRDTYNEQFF; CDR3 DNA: TGTGCCAGCAGTCAAGGGACTAGCGGGAGGGATACGTACAATGAGCAGTTCTTC
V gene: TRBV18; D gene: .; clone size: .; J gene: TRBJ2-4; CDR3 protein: CASSPGLAKNIQYF; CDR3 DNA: TGTGCCAGCTCACCGGGTCTAGCCAAAAACATTCAGTACTTC
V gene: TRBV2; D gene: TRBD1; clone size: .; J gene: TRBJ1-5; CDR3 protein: CASSEAGGKNQPQHF; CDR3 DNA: TGTGCCAGCAGCGAAGCAGGGGGGAAAAATCAGCCCCAGCATTTT
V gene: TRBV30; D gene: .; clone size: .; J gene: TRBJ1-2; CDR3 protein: CAWRDDRSGRDYGYTF; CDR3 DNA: TGTGCCTGGAGAGACGACAGGTCGGGGCGGGACTATGGCTACACCTTC
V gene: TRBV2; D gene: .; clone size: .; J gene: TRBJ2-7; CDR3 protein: CASSEALLGGATYEQYF; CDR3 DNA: TGTGCCAGCAGTGAAGCGCTTCTGGGCGGGGCCACTTACGAGCAGTACTTC
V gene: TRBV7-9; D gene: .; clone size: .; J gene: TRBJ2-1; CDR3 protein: CASSLGADGGNEQFF; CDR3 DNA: TGTGCCAGCAGCTTAGGAGCGGACGGTGGGAATGAGCAGTTCTTC
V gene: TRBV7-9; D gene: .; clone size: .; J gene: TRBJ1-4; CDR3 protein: CASRGGGGEKLFF; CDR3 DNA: TGTGCCAGCAGGGGTGGGGGAGGAGAAAAACTGTTTTTT
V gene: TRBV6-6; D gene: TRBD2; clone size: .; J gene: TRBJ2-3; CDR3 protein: CASRRIVLAGADTQYF; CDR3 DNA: TGTGCCAGCCGAAGGATTGTACTAGCGGGAGCAGATACGCAGTATTTT
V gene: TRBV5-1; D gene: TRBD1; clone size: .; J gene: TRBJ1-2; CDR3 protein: CASSTGQGDSYTF; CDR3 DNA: TGCGCCAGCAGCACCGGACAGGGGGATAGCTACACCTTC
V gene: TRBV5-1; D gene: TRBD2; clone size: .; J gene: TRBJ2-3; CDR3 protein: CASSSGTSGIMGTDTQYF; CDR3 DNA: TGCGCCAGCAGCTCTGGGACTAGCGGGATTATGGGCACAGATACGCAGTATTTT
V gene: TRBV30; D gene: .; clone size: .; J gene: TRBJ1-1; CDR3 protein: CAWARGGTEAFF; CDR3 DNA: TGTGCCTGGGCCAGGGGTGGCACTGAAGCTTTCTTT
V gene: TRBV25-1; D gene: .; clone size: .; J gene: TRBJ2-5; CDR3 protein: CASSAREWYQETQYF; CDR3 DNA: TGTGCCAGCAGTGCTCGGGAGTGGTACCAAGAGACCCAGTACTTC
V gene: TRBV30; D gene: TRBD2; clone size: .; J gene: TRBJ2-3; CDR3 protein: CAWRTSGSTDTQYF; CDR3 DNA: TGTGCCTGGAGAACTAGCGGGAGCACAGATACGCAGTATTTT
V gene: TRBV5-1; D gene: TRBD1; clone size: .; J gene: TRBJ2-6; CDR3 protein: CASSRPGTGGFGANVLTF; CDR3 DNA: TGCGCCAGCAGCCGTCCCGGGACAGGGGGCTTTGGGGCCAACGTCCTGACTTTC
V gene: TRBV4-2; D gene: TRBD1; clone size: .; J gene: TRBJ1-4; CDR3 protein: CASSQVGTGGEKLFF; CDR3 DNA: TGTGCCAGCAGCCAAGTGGGGACAGGTGGTGAAAAACTGTTTTTT
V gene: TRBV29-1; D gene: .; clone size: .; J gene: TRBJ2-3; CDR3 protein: CSVVVGPTDTQYF; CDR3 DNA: TGCAGCGTTGTAGTGGGTCCCACAGATACGCAGTATTTT
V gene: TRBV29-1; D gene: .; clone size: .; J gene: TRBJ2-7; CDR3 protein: CSVGARDEQYF; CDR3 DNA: TGCAGCGTTGGGGCTAGGGACGAGCAGTACTTC
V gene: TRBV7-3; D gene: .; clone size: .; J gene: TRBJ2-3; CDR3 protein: CASKRGGTDTQYF; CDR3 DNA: TGTGCCAGCAAGAGGGGTGGGACAGATACGCAGTATTTT
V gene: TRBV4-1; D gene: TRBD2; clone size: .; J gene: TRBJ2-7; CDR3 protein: CASSQLPSGRDGGEQYF; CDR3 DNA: TGCGCCAGCAGCCAACTTCCTAGCGGGAGGGACGGGGGCGAGCAGTACTTC
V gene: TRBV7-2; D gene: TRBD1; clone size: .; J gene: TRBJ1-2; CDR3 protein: CASSWDSSNYGYTF; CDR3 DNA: TGTGCCAGCAGCTGGGACAGCTCTAACTATGGCTACACCTTC
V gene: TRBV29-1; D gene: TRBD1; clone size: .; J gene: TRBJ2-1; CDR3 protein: CSAIPNTGGHGEQFF; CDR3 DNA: TGCAGCGCTATTCCTAATACAGGGGGCCACGGTGAGCAGTTCTTC
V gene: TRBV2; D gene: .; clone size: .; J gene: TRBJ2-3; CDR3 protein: CASSYTDTQYF; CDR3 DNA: TGTGCCAGCAGCTATACAGATACGCAGTATTTT
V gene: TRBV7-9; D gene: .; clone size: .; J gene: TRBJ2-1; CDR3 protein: CASSPIVPEQFF; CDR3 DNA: TGTGCCAGCAGTCCCATTGTCCCCGAGCAGTTCTTC
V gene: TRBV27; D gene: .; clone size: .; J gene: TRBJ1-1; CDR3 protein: CASSRAWQANTEAFF; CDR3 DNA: TGTGCCAGCAGCCGTGCGTGGCAGGCTAACACTGAAGCTTTCTTT
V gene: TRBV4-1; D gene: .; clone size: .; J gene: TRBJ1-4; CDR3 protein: CASSQVMTRTGTNEKLFF; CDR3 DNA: TGCGCCAGCAGCCAAGTTATGACCCGGACTGGGACTAATGAAAAACTGTTTTTT
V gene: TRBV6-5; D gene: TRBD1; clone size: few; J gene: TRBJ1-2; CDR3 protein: CASSGQGRNGYTF; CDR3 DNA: TGTGCCAGCAGCGGACAGGGAAGGAATGGCTACACCTTC